Here is one T cell receptor beta chain with its context. This record belongs to a study of blood T cell repertoires in COVID-19. Study in general: Acute and convalescent COVID-19 specimens originated in the United States, Italy and Spain. Sources were T cells, B-cell-depleted T cells, or PBMCs; the material itself was cDNA or gDNA.

This CDR3 comprises 17 residues. Unmatched junction bases numbered 8, after V lost 1 base and J lost 5 bases. Germline CDR1 is KGHSH and CDR2 is LQKENI. Under the authors' procedure: Nucleated cell number was recorded as an estimate derived from reference gene primer amplification. Assay used: immunoSEQ multiplex PCR; TCRdb lists only in-frame clones, some missing. D and trimming come from the DNA, and the V and J calls and clone size come from that table. The table lists roughly 35,000 clones, roughly 80% of them singletons. Sequenced material: peripheral blood. The clonotype originates from a man at least 80 years old with active or convalescent COVID-19. V is TRBV18 and J is TRBJ2-2; 9 bases map to TRBD2. As DNA, the CDR3 is TGTGCCAGCTCACCACAGAGTAGCGGGAGTGGTACCGGGGAGCTGTTTTTT. Translating gives CASSPQSSGSGTGELFF.